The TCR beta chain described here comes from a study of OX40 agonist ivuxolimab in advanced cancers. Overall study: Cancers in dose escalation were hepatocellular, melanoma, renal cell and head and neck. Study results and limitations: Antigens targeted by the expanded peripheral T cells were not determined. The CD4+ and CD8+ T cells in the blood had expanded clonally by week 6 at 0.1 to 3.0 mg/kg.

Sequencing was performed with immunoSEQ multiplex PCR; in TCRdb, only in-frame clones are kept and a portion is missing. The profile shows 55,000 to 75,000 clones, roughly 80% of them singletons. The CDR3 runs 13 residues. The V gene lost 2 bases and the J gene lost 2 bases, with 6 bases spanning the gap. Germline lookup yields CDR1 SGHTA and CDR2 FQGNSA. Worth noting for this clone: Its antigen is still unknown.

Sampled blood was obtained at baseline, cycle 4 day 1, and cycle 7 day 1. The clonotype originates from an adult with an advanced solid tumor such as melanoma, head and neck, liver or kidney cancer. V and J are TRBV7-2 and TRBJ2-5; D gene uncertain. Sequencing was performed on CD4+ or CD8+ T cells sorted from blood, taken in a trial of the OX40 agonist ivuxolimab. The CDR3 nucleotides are TGTGCCAGCAGCTTACAGGATCAAGAGACCCAGTACTTC. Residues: CASSLQDQETQYF.